This TCR beta chain was identified during a study of blood T cell repertoires in COVID-19. For the study at large: Sources were T cells, B-cell-depleted T cells, or PBMCs; the material itself was cDNA or gDNA.

With 0 bases clipped from V and 9 bases from J, the junction kept 6 bases outside the gene matches. This CDR3 has 16 residues. Germline-derived CDR1 and CDR2 are SGHTS and YDEGEE. Authors' processing steps: Amplification from reference gene primers served as the basis for estimated nucleated cell counts. TCRdb's table, derived via immunoSEQ multiplex PCR, lists solely in-frame clones and lacks some. V and J calls and clone size are copied from that table; D and trimming were computed from the DNA. Among around 230,000 clones listed, roughly 83% were seen once. The chain carries TRBV5-8 and TRBJ1-6, with 10 positions matching TRBD1. Material: peripheral blood. This sequence originates from a woman of 80 years or more with acute or convalescent COVID-19. DNA of the CDR3: TGTGCCAGCAGCTTGGCCGTTGGGACAGGGGTTTCACCCCTCCACTTT. Amino acid sequence: CASSLAVGTGVSPLHF.